This TCR beta chain was documented in a study of shared clonotypes between healthy human individuals. The wider study: The donor group consisted of two women and three men, aged 18 to 49.

The CDR3 length is 14 residues. CDR1 and CDR2 (germline): LNHDA, SQIVND (reference sequence). V was clipped by 5 bases and J by 5 bases; unmatched bases: 7. The naive CD8 fraction comprised CD45RO-negative cells positively selected for CCR7 and excluded terminally differentiated effector memory CD45RA+ cells. Every donor was a Caucasian adult from Nashville, Tennessee. This clone has just one count. Investigators spread the genomic DNA of each subset evenly over several immunoSEQ plates. Assay: immunoSEQ multiplex PCR; the TCRdb copy retains only in-frame clones and omits some. This table has some 2 million clones, about 95% appearing once.

This sequence joins TRBV19 and TRBJ2-7; 9 bases are a match to TRBD2. This TCR derives from a man aged 18 to 35 in good health. The specimen was naive CD8+ T cells sorted from blood. The CDR3 DNA reads TGTGCCAGTAGTCCCGGGACTAGCTTCCACGAGCAGTACTTC. This encodes CASSPGTSFHEQYF.